This T cell receptor (beta chain) was retrieved from a study of T cell repertoires in cytomegalovirus infection. Overall study context: Both CMV infection and a matching HLA type were indicated by public TCR beta signatures. Study observations and caveats: The study found HLA-C-restricted CMV-specific TCR beta clonotypes dominating the ex vivo response. Cumulative frequency of public TCR beta families picked out carriers of CMV plus the relevant HLA.

Regarding this clonotype: Its antigen is not identified.

TCRdb independently ran MiXCR on the reads; one entry per CDR3 protein. The sample has 350,000 to 450,000 distinct CDR3 sequences; about a sixth are singletons. This CDR3 has 13 residues. Germline values: CDR1 LNHDA, CDR2 SQIVND (reference sequence). V lost 3 bases and J 4 bases, leaving 7 bases between the germline ends. The chain has TRBV19 and TRBJ1-5; unclear D gene. Input material: PBMCs. The clonotype comes from a human donor in good health (CMV status not recorded). Some clones in this sample may be carry-over from other donors' samples. The CDR3, as DNA: TGTGCCAGTAGTATGACCGATAATCAGCCCCAGCATTTT. It is translated as CASSMTDNQPQHF.